This T cell receptor beta chain was sequenced for a study of beta chain features in type 1 diabetes. Expressed TCRB transcripts were sequenced after all isolated RNA was converted to cDNA. The data were produced by immunoSEQ multiplex PCR, yet TCRdb's version contains in-frame clones alone and is incomplete. This sample yields approximately 150,000 clones, of which about 13% are seen a single time; roughly 1.3% belongs to the top ten. On this clone itself: What it binds is not known.

The CDR3 loop spans 14 amino acids. The germline V and J ends were trimmed by 0 bases and 0 bases, with 6 bases remaining between them. Germline CDR1 and CDR2: SGDLS and YYNGEE. Study observations and caveats: Shorter TCRB CDR3s, moderately but significantly so, marked every one of the four CD4+ subsets in Type 1 diabetes patients.

The origin of this receptor is a man younger than 30 with type 1 diabetes. Source material: central memory CD4+ T cells from blood. This chain uses TRBV9 with TRBJ1-1, with no clear D. CDR3 in DNA: TGTGCCAGCAGCGTAGTAACAGTGAACACTGAAGCTTTCTTT. It translates to CASSVVTVNTEAFF.